A single count supports the clone carrying this T cell receptor (beta chain). Its antigen remains unidentified. These data come from a study of long-term antiretroviral therapy in people with HIV. Findings and limits, study-wide: Every time point showed a repertoire led by clones expanded before ART. An increase in diversity followed ART, yet levels stayed below transplant donor controls. In HIV, the repertoires covered a tighter span of CDR3 lengths than in controls.

Germline loops: CDR1 LNHDA, CDR2 SQIVND (reference sequence). The V segment lost 5 bases and the J segment 2 bases; nucleotides outside the gene matches: 5. This CDR3 is built from 15 residues. The immunoSEQ assay was v3.0, run at survey level. Samples were sequenced targeting roughly 35,000-55,000 T-cell genomes each. Data came from immunoSEQ multiplex PCR; TCRdb stores just in-frame clones and leaves some out. The sample holds roughly 20,000 clones, 75% to 95% seen once. Sequencing was performed on unsorted PBMCs, taken approximately 4.4 years before starting antiretroviral therapy. The chain is built from TRBV19 and TRBJ1-2; 10 positions match TRBD1. The source is a woman under 40 with HIV. The CDR3 DNA is TGTGCCAGTAGTCTACCGGGACAGGGGAACTATGGCTACACCTTC. It is translated as CASSLPGQGNYGYTF.